This T cell receptor (beta chain) is from a study of cytomegalovirus exposure and HLA in healthy donors. Nominally healthy donors were sampled, though unrecorded immune exposures were likely. Study-wide points: Data from an earlier analysis indicated that most TCR beta V segments were productive either about 90% or about 30% of the time. The records held CMV serostatus as the only immune exposure information. Associated with cytomegalovirus, according to the listing, were about 160 TCR beta chains.

On this clone: No antigen is known for it.

PCR used 60 Vbeta primers and 13 Jbeta primers. Data came from immunoSEQ multiplex PCR; TCRdb stores just in-frame clones and leaves some out. The data contain approximately 220,000 clones, around 76% of them singletons. This CDR3 has 15 amino acids. The germline CDR1 and CDR2 sequences are SGHRS and YFSETQ. Trimming pared 2 bases from V and 4 bases from J, leaving 15 bases between. Sequenced material: PBMCs. This TCR derives from a man in his forties in good health and CMV-seropositive. The chain has TRBV5-1 and TRBJ1-2; weak D call: TRBD1 (5 bases). CDR3 bases: TGCGCCAGCAGCTTAGGGGATTCAGTAGGCTATGGCTACACCTTC. The encoded protein is CASSLGDSVGYGYTF.